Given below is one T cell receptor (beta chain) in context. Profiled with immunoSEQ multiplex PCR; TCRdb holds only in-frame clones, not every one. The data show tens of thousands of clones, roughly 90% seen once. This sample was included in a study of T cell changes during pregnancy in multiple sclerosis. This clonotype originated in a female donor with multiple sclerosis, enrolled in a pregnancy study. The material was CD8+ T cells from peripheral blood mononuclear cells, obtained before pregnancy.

The CDR3 spells CASNLGQGGDTQYF. The CDR3 DNA is TGTGCCAGCAACCTCGGACAGGGAGGAGATACGCAGTATTTT. The gene calls are TRBV11-2 and TRBJ2-3; 8 bases align to TRBD1. This CDR3 has 14 amino acids. Per germline, CDR1 SGHAT and CDR2 FQNNGV. Trimming removed 7 bases from V and 5 bases from J; junction bases left unmatched: 8.